This record covers a single T cell receptor (beta chain). Antigen: not known. Unsorted PBMC replicate PCRs drew on around 280 ng DNA, representing 30,000 to 35,000 T cell genomes. Some clones are missing from TCRdb's copy, which holds only in-frame ones; the method was immunoSEQ multiplex PCR. The profile covers a few hundred thousand clones, with around 78% appearing a single time and approximately 12% taken by the ten largest. The data are from a study of shared clonotypes between healthy human individuals. On the study more broadly: The study drew on a couple of women and a few men aged 18 to 49 as donors. Study-wide results and limits: An expected dependence of interdonor clonotype sharing on sequencing depth was noted. Sampling was confined to blood; repertoires within tissues likely differ.

This CDR3 comprises 13 residues. Germline CDR1 and CDR2: MDHEN and SYDVKM. V was cut by 6 bases and J by 3 bases, with 9 bases left in between. What was sequenced was PBMCs. This clonotype was sampled from a woman aged 35 to 49 in good health. Some clones in this sample may be carry-over from other donors' samples. This chain connects TRBV28 to TRBJ1-5, with D unresolved. The CDR3 DNA sequence: TGTGCCAGCAGCTACAGAGACAATCAGCCCCAGCATTTT. Protein: CASSYRDNQPQHF.